Below are 10 T cell receptor beta chains sequenced from a single sample in a study of post-analysis software for immune sequencing data. Whole-study findings and limits: TRBV5-6, TRBV5-1 and TRBV20-1 were among five TRBV segments more frequent in patients than controls.

Antigens of these TCRs are unknown. Tagging with unique molecular identifiers was a feature of the TCR beta cDNA libraries. TCRdb passed the PCR reads through MiXCR, listing each CDR3 protein once. The repertoire has approximately 730,000 distinct CDR3 sequences, under 60% of them found once; the top ten carry roughly 4.5%. Sequences were obtained from blood. All receptors derive from a girl under 18 with multiple sclerosis.

This sequence joins TRBV11-2 and TRBJ1-1; D is perhaps TRBD1 (5 bases). With 3 bases removed from V and 0 bases from J, the gap between germline ends came to 14 bases. Per germline, CDR1 SGHAT and CDR2 FQNNGV. This CDR3 comprises 16 residues. CDR3 region: CASSLPTGRMNTEAFF. DNA for the CDR3: TGTGCCAGCAGCTTGCCGACGGGACGGATGAACACTGAAGCTTTCTTT.

This sequence joins TRBV7-2 and TRBJ2-3; TRBD2 matches at 10 bases. J gave up 8 bases and V 2 bases, and 22 bases lay outside the gene matches. The germline gives CDR1 SGHTA, CDR2 FQGNSA. There are 20 residues in the CDR3. Here the CDR3 DNA reads TGTGCCAGCAGCTTACGCGTGGTAGCGGGAGGAATGATCGGGGGTGGTACGCAGTATTTT. Protein sequence: CASSLRVVAGGMIGGGTQYF.

This clonotype was seen a handful of times. This chain connects TRBV12-2 to TRBJ2-4; TRBD2, the D gene given by the table, was not confirmed from the DNA. Judging by the DNA end, TRBJ2-7 fits better; the J call may be wrong. TRBV12-2 constitutes a pseudogene. This CDR3 contains 18 residues. CDR3 DNA: TGTGCAGGTCGCTGGAGTCGGAAAGAAGCGGGAGTCTCGGTCGAGCAGTACTTC. The encoded protein is CAGRWSRKEAGVSVEQYF.

The chain carries TRBV20-1 and TRBJ2-7; D assignment may be TRBD1 or TRBD2 (6 bases each). Trimming left V 2 bases short and J 2 bases short, with 16 bases between. This CDR3 has 15 amino acids. CDR1 and CDR2 from the germline V gene are DFQATT and SNEGSKA (reference sequence). CDR3 sequence (DNA): TGCAGTGCTAGATTTGCGGGGACAAGCACCTACGAGCAGTACTTC. Amino acids: CSARFAGTSTYEQYF.

This clonotype is a singleton in its sample. The genes are TRBV6-5 and TRBJ1-5, with D possibly matching TRBD1 (5 bases). Trimming cost V 0 bases and J 7 bases, with 13 bases left between them. Germline V CDR1 and CDR2: MNHEY, SVGAGI. This CDR3 has 15 residues. The CDR3, as DNA: TGTGCCAGCAGTTACTCGGCAGGGAGTGGACAGCCCCAGCATTTT. Amino acid sequence: CASSYSAGSGQPQHF.

The rearrangement uses TRBV6-1 and TRBJ2-4; maybe TRBD2 (6 bases). This CDR3 comprises 12 residues. The V end lost 6 bases, the J end lost 13 bases, and 16 bases lay between the germline ends. The germline CDR1 and CDR2 sequences are MNHNS and SASEGT. This chain's CDR3 is CASRPTSEQQYF. The CDR3 DNA follows: TGTGCCAGCAGGCCGACTAGTGAACAGCAGTACTTC.

As regards this clonotype: Its ends do not fully match the called genes, so a read error is possible. This chain links TRBV20-1 with TRBJ1-3; possibly TRBD1 for D (5 bases). Germline CDR1 reads DFQATT; CDR2 reads SNEGSKA (reference sequence). This CDR3 has 14 residues. CDR3 sequence: CSASSAVQGNTTYF. In DNA form, the CDR3 reads TGCAGTGCTAGTTCGGCCGTCCAGGGAAACACCACATATTTT.

The chain has TRBV7-2 and TRBJ2-4, with D uncertain. The J call may be incorrect, as the DNA end agrees better with TRBJ2-7. Germline V lookup: CDR1 SGHTA, CDR2 FQGNSA. The CDR3 is 14 amino acids. CDR3 in DNA: TGTGCCAGCAGCTTAGCGTCTGCCCCCTACGAGCAGTACTTC. Protein product: CASSLASAPYEQYF.

This clonotype was found a few times. V is TRBV7-2 and J is TRBJ2-5; 9 bases are a match to TRBD2. The J segment lost 3 bases and the V segment lost 0 bases, leaving 5 bases of the junction unmatched. This CDR3 has 16 residues. Germline V gives CDR1 SGHTA, CDR2 FQGNSA. The CDR3 coding sequence is TGTGCCAGCAGCTTAGCGCTAGCGGGAACCAAAGAGACCCAGTACTTC. This translates into CASSLALAGTKETQYF.

This chain links TRBV2 with TRBJ2-1; TRBD2 is a possible D gene (7 bases). Germline CDR1 is SNHLY and CDR2 is FYNNEI. Trimming took 3 bases from V and 5 from J, leaving 8 bases between them. The CDR3 is 13 amino acids. This CDR3 is CASSEGGHNEQFF. For the CDR3, the DNA is TGTGCCAGCAGTGAGGGGGGGCACAATGAGCAGTTCTTC.